This T cell receptor beta chain stems from a study of blood T cells in healthy people across ages. Germline V gene lookup returns CDR1 MGHRA and CDR2 YSYEKL. Trimming took off 2 bases at V and 0 bases at J, with 10 bases between the two ends. There are 16 residues in the CDR3. The study, taken as a whole, reports: Both higher diversity and more naive CD4+ cells marked long-lived donors when set against aged donors. Roughly linear age-related decline in beta diversity appeared, significant by age around 40.

Points on this clonotype: What it binds is not known.

A sample-barcoded 5' primer and a J-beta primer mix were used in a second PCR of roughly 6 to 12 cycles. Each of the cDNA molecules was tagged by a template-switch adaptor with 12 random nucleotides. TCRdb ran MiXCR on the 5' RACE reads and lists one entry per CDR3 protein. The data hold 720,000 or so distinct CDR3 sequences, with roughly 43% observed a single time. Source material: blood. The chain uses TRBV4-1 and TRBJ1-4; D uncertain. This TCR came from an elderly man in good health. This CDR3 is CASSQIPSATNEKLFF. The DNA of the CDR3 is TGCGCCAGCAGCCAAATTCCGAGTGCAACTAATGAAAAACTGTTTTTT.